This T cell receptor beta chain comes out of a study of blood T cell repertoires in COVID-19 (dated by TCRdb to 2020 to 2022). The study in broad terms: Collaborator samples came from the United States, Italy and Spain and covered acute and convalescent phases of COVID-19. The prospective study material was composed of cDNA or gDNA derived from T cells, B-cell-depleted T cells, or PBMCs. The dataset comprised deeply sampled blood TCRbeta repertoires from subjects exposed to, actively infected with, or recovered from COVID-19. Nearly every sample came with metadata listing a de-identified subject ID, COVID-19 status, age in years and sex. A freely available public database, intended as a resource for researchers studying the immune response to SARS-CoV-2, is where the repertoires were released. Where available, HLA class I and class II types were taken from metadata supplied by the sample provider and were not determined by assay-based typing. Samples were obtained from the ongoing ImmuneRACE study (first 160 participants) and from about 1,300 subjects provided by 6 global collaborators. General conclusions and limits of the study: The quantity of clinical and demographic metadata differed by source and by participant and was supplied without curation.

One collaborating source in Seattle enrolled patients while the patients were actively infected and followed the patients over time throughout the course of disease. The collaborating institutions used their own protocols to collect whole blood in K2EDTA tubes. For TCRbeta analysis, collaborators shipped samples in one of three forms: frozen whole blood, isolated PBMCs, or DNA extracted from either of those sample types. The immunoSEQ Assay, a bias-controlled multiplex PCR, was used to amplify TCRbeta CDR3 regions from genomic DNA. Per the authors' processing: The number of nucleated cells in each sample was estimated by amplification of reference gene primers within the assay. To quantify the absolute abundance of each unique TCRbeta CDR3 rearrangement, sequence reads were collapsed and filtered. For each sample, productive Simpson clonality was calculated as the square root of Simpson's diversity index across productive rearrangements. The table was pulled from immuneACCESS by TCRdb, which kept in-frame rearrangements only. Such tables lose some clones; where checked, under half of the loss comes from unresolved V genes, and the rest has no known cause. The D gene and trimming were derived from the DNA, and the V and J assignments and clone size from that table. The sample contains about 350,000 clones, about nine tenths of them found a single time. Roughly 3.9% of the sample is held by the ten biggest clonotypes.

Worth noting for this clone: Its antigen remains undetermined. No much larger clone is present one base from it, and per-base qualities are unavailable.

After removal of 1 base from V and 8 bases from J, the junction retains 12 bases not matched to a gene. The CDR3 contains 16 residues, cysteine and phenylalanine counted. The DNA shown is the 48-base CDR3, in frame from base 1. From a lookup of the germline V gene, CDR1 and CDR2 are SGDLS and YYNGEE. Sequencing used peripheral blood. The TCR sequence derives from an older woman with COVID-19, enrolled during active disease. The sequence joins TRBV9 to TRBJ1-2; TRBD1 lines up with 9 middle nucleotides. The DNA reads as follows: TGTGCCAGCAGCGTATACTCAAACGGACAGGGGAGCGGCTACACCTTC. This is translated as CASSVYSNGQGSGYTF.